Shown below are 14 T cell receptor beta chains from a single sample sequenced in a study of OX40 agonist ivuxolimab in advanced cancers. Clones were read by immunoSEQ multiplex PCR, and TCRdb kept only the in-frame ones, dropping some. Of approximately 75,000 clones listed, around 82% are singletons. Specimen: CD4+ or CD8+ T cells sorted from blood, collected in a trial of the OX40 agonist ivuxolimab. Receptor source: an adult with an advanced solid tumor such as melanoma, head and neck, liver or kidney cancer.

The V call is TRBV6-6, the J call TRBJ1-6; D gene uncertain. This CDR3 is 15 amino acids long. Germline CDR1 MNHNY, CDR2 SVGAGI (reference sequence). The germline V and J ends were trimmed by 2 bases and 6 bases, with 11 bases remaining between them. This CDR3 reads CASSYGVGGNSPLHF. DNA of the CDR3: TGTGCCAGCAGTTACGGGGTGGGAGGTAATTCACCCCTCCACTTT.

For the CDR3, the DNA is TGTGCCAGTAGAACATTAGCGAACTACAATGAGCAGTTCTTC. It encodes CASRTLANYNEQFF. The gene calls are TRBV19 and TRBJ2-1; maybe TRBD2 (5 bases). The V end lost 6 bases, the J end lost 3 bases, and 12 bases lay between the germline ends. The CDR3 runs to 14 residues. Germline V gene sequence: CDR1 LNHDA, CDR2 SQIVND (reference sequence). Supplemented by reference TRBV19 and TRBJ2-1, the full variable domain reads DGGITQSPKYLFRKEGQNVTLSCEQNLNHDAMYWYRQDPGQGLRLIYYSQIVNDFQKGDIAEGYSVSREKKESFPLTVTSAQKNPTAFYLCASRTLANYNEQFFGPGTRLTVL.

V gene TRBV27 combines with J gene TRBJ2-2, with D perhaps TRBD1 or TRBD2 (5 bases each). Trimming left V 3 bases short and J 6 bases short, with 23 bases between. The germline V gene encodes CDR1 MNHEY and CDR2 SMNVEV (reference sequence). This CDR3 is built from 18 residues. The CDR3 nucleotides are TGTGCCAGCAGTTTCACCGGGACGGTTAGGGACGTTCCCGGGGAGCTGTTTTTT. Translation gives CASSFTGTVRDVPGELFF.

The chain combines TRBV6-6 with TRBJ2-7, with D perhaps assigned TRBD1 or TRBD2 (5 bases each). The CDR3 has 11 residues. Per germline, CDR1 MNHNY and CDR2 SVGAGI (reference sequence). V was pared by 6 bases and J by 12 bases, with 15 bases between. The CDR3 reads CASSTGTAGYF. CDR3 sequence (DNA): TGTGCCAGCAGCACCGGGACGGCTGGGTACTTC.

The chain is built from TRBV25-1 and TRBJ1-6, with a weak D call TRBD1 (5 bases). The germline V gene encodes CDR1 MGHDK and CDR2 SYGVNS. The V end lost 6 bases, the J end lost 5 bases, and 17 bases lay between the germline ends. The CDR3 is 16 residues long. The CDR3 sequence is CASRTFTGTDNSPLHF. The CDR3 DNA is TGTGCCAGCAGAACCTTTACCGGGACGGATAATTCACCCCTCCACTTT.

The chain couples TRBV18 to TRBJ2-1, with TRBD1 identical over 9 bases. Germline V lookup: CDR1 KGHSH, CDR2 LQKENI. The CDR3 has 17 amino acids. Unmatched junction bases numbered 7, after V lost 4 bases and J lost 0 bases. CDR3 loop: CASSLIQGAFSYNEQFF. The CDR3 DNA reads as TGTGCCAGCTCACTCATACAGGGGGCTTTCTCCTACAATGAGCAGTTCTTC.

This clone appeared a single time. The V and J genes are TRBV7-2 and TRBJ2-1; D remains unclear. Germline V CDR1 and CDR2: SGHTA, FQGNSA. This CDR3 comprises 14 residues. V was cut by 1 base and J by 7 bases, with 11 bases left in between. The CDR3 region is CASSLGWAFNEQFF. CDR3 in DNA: TGTGCCAGCAGCTTAGGATGGGCCTTTAATGAGCAGTTCTTC.

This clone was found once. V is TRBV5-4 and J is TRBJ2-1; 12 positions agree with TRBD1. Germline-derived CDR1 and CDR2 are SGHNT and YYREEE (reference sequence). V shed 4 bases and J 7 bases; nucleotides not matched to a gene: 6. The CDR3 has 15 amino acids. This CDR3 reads CASSIRDRGRNEQFF. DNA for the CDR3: TGTGCCAGCAGCATACGGGACAGGGGGCGGAATGAGCAGTTCTTC.

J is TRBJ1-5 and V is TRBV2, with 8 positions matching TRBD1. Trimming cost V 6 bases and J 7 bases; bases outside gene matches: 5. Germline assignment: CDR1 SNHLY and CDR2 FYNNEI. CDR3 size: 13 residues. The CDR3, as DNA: TGTGCCAGCAGCTCGGACAGGGACCAGCCCCAGCATTTT. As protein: CASSSDRDQPQHF.

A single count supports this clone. CDR3 sequence reads: CATSRSFGQGEQYF. In DNA, the CDR3 is TGTGCCACCAGCAGATCCTTCGGACAGGGCGAGCAGTACTTC. The chain uses TRBV15 and TRBJ2-7; 8 bases agree with TRBD1. J lost 6 bases, V lost 2 bases, and 6 bases had no gene match. This CDR3 contains 14 residues. Germline CDR1 and CDR2: LNHNV and YYDKDF (reference sequence). The variable domain in full, completed from reference TRBV15 and TRBJ2-7, reads DAMVIQNPRYQVTQFGKPVTLSCSQTLNHNVMYWYQQKSSQAPKLLFHYYDKDFNNEADTPDNFQSRRPNTSFCFLDIRSPGLGDTAMYLCATSRSFGQGEQYFGPGTRLTVT.

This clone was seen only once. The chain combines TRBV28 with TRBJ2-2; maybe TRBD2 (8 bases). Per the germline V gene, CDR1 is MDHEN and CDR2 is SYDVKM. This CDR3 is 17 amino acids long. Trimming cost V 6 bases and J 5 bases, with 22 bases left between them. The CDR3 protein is CASRSPGRGRGTGELFF. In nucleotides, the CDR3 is TGTGCCAGCAGATCCCCCGGGAGGGGGCGAGGGACCGGGGAGCTGTTTTTT.

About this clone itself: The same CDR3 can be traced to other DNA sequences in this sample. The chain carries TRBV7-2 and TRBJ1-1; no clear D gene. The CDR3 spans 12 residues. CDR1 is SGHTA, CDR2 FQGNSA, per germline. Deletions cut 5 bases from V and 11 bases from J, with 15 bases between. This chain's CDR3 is CASSNNPGGAFF. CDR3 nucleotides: TGTGCCAGCAGCAACAACCCCGGTGGGGCTTTCTTT. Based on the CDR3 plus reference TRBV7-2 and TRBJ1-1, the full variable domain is GAGVSQSPSNKVTEKGKDVELRCDPISGHTALYWYRQSLGQGLEFLIYFQGNSAPDKSGLPSDRFSAERTGGSVSTLTIQRTQQEDSAVYLCASSNNPGGAFFGQGTRLTVV.

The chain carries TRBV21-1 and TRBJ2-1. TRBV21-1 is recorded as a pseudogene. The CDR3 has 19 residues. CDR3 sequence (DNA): TGTGCCAGCAGCACCTGCCGGGGAGGGGGCGAGAGCTCCTACAATGAGCAGTTCTTC. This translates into CASSTCRGGGESSYNEQFF.

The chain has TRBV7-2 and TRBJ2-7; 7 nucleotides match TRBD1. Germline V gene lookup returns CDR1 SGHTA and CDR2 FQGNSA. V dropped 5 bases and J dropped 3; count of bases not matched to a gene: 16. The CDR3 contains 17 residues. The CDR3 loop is CASSRSGGQALYYEQYF. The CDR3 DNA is TGTGCCAGCAGCCGTTCAGGCGGACAGGCCCTTTACTACGAGCAGTACTTC.